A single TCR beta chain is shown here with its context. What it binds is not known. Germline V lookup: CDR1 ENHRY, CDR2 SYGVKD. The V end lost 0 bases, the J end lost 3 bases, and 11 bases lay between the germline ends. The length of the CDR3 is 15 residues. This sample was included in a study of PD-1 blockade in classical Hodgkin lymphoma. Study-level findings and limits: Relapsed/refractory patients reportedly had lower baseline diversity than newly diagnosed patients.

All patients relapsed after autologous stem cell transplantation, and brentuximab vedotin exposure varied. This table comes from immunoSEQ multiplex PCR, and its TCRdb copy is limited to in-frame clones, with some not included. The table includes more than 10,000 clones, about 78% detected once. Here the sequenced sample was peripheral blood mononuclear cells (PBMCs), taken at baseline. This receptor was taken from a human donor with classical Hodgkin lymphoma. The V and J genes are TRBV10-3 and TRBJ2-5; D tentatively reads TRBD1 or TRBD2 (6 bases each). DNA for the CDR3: TGTGCCATCAGTGAGTCTCCCGGGGGCAAAGAGACCCAGTACTTC. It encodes CAISESPGGKETQYF.